The 4 T cell receptor beta chains presented below share a single source sample, sequenced in a study of monozygotic twins with inflammatory bowel disease. With the 5' RACE reads reprocessed, TCRdb shows one record per CDR3 protein and no DNA. The sample has fewer than 550,000 distinct CDR3 sequences. Material for sequencing was blood. These receptors all come from a human donor with ulcerative colitis or Crohn's disease, or a healthy co-twin of an affected twin (not recorded which).

The chain combines TRBV3-1 with TRBJ2-1; the TCRdb D gene call, TRBD1, has no DNA to confirm it. The CDR3 runs to 13 residues. CDR1 is LGHDT and CDR2 is YNNKEL in the germline V gene (reference sequence). This chain's CDR3 is CASSQDGGYEQFF.

This chain joins TRBV6-6 and TRBJ1-2. The CDR3 is 11 amino acids. Germline V gene lookup returns CDR1 MNHNY and CDR2 SVGAGI (reference sequence). The CDR3 is CASMYVYGYTF.

V and J are TRBV4-2 and TRBJ2-3. This CDR3 contains 15 residues. Looked up from germline, CDR1 is LGHNA and CDR2 is YNFKEQ. The CDR3 sequence is CASSQAFGRTDTQYF.

V is TRBV11-2 and J is TRBJ2-5; lacking DNA, the TRBD1 call made by TCRdb goes unchecked. Looked up from germline, CDR1 is SGHAT and CDR2 is FQNNGV. The CDR3 contains 14 residues. The CDR3 loop reads CASSAWDNRETQYF.